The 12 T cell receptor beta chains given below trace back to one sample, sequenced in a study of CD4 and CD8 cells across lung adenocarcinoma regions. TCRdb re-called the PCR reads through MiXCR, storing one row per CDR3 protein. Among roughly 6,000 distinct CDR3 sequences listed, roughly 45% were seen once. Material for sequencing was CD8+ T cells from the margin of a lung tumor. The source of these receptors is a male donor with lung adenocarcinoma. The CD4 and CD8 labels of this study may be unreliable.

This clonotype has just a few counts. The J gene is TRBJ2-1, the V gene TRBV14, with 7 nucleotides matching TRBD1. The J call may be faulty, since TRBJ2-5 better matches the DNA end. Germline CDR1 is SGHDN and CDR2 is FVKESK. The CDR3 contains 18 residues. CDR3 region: CASSQDLAAQGIGETQYF. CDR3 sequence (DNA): TGTGCCAGCAGCCAAGACCTCGCGGCACAGGGGATTGGAGAGACCCAGTACTTC.

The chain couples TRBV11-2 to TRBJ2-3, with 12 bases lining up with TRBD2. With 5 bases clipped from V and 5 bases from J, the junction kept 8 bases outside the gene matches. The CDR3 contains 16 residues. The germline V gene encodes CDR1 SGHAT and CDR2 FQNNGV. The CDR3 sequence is CASSLLTSGRRDTQYF. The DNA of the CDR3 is TGTGCCAGCAGCCTCTTAACTAGCGGGAGGAGAGATACGCAGTATTTT.

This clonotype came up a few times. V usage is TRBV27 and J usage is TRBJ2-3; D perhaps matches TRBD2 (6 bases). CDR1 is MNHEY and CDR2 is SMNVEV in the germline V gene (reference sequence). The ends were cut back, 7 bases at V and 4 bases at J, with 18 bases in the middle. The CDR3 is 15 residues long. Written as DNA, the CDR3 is TGTGCCAGCACCCCGATGGAGGGCGGGGCAGATACGCAGTATTTT. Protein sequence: CASTPMEGGADTQYF.

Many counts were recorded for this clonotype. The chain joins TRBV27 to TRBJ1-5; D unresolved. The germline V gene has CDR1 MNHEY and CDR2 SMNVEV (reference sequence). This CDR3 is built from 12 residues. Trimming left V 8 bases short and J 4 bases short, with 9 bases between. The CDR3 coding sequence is TGTGCCAGCGGGCCCCGAAATCAGCCCCAGCATTTT. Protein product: CASGPRNQPQHF.

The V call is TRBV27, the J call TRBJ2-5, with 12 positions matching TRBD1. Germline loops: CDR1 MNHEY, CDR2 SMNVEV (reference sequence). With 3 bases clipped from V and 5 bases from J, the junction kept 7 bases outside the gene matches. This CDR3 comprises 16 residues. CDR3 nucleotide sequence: TGTGCCAGCAGTTTTACCGGGACAGGGGGCGGCGAGACCCAGTACTTC. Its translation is CASSFTGTGGGETQYF.

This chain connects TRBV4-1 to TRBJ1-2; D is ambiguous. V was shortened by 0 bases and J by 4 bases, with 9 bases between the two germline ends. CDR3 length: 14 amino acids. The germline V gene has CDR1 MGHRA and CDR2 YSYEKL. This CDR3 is CASSQERGSYGYTF. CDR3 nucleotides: TGCGCCAGCAGCCAAGAGCGGGGTTCCTATGGCTACACCTTC.

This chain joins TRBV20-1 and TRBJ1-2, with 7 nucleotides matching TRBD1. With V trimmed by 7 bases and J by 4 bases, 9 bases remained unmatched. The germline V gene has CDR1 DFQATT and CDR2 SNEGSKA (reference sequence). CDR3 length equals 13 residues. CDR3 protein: CSGHRGGSYGYTF. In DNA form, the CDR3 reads TGCAGTGGTCACAGGGGCGGTAGCTATGGCTACACCTTC.

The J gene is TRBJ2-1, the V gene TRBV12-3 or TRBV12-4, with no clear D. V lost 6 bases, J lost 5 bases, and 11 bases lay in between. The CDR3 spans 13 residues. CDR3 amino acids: CASRSEYHNEQFF. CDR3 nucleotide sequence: TGTGCCAGCAGGTCTGAGTACCACAATGAGCAGTTCTTC.

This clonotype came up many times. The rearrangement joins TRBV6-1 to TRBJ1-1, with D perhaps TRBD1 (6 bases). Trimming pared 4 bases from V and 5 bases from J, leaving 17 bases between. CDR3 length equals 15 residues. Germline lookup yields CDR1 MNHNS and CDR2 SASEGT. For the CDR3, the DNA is TGTGCCAGCAGTGTGGAAGGAGGGGGTATTACTGAAGCTTTCTTT. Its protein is CASSVEGGGITEAFF.

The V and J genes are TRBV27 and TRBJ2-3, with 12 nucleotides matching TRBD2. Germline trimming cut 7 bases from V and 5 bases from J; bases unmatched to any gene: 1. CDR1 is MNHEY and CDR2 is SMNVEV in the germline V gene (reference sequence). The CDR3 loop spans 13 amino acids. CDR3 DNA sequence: TGTGCCAGCAAACTAGCGGGGGGAGATACGCAGTATTTT. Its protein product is CASKLAGGDTQYF.

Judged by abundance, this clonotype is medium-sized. CDR3 in DNA: TGTGCCAGCAGCTTACCTAGCGGTAATTCAGATACGCAGTATTTT. Amino acid sequence: CASSLPSGNSDTQYF. The V call is TRBV7-6, the J call TRBJ2-3; TRBD2 matches at 7 bases. The CDR3 contains 15 residues. With V trimmed by 2 bases and J by 4 bases, 6 bases remained unmatched. The V gene's germline CDR1 is SGHVS and CDR2 FNYEAQ.

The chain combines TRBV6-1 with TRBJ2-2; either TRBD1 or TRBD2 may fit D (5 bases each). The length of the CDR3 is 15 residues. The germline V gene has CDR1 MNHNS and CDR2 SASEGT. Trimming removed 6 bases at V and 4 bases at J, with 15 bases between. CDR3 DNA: TGTGCCAGCAGCCCAGATCTAGGGACCACCGGGGAGCTGTTTTTT. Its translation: CASSPDLGTTGELFF.